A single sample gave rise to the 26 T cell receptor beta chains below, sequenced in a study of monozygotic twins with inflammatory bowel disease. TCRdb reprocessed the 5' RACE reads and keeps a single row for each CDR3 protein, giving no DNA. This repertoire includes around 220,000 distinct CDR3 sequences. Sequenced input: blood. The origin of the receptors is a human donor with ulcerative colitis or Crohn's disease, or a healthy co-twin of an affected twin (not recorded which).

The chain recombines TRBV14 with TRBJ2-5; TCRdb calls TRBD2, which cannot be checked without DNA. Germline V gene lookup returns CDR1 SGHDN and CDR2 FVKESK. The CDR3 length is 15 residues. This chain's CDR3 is CASSQDFRRGETQYF.

CDR3 in amino acids: CASSPGLTSEETQYF. The V gene is TRBV18, the J gene TRBJ2-5; TCRdb gives TRBD2 as the D gene, but with no DNA this cannot be confirmed. CDR1 KGHSH and CDR2 LQKENI come from the germline V gene. CDR3 size: 15 residues.

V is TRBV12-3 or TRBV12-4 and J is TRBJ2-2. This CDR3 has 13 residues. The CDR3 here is CASSLQVGGELFF.

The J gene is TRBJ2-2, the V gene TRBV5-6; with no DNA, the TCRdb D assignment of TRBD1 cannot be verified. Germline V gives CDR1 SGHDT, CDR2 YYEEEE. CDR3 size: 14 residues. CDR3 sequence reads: CASRAGTNTGELFF.

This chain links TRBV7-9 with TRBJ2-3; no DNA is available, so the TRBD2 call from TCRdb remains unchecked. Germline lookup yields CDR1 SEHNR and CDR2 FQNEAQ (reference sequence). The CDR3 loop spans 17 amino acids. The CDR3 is CASSLALGLAELDTQYF.

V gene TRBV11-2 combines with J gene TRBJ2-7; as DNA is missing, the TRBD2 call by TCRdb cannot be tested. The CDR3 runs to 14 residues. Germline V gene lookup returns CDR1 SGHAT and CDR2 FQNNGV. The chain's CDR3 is CASSLGAVTGFVYF.

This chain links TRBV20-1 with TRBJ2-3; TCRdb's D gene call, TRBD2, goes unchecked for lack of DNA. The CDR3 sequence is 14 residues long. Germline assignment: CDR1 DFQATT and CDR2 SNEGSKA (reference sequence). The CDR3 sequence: CSAYGLAGMDTQYF.

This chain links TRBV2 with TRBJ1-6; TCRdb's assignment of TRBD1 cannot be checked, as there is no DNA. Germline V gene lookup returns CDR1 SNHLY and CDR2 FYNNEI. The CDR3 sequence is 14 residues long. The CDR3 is CASSLGRGNSPLHF.

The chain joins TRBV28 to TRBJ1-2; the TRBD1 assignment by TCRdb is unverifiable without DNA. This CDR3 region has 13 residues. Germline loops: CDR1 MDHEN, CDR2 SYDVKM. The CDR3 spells CASRVTAGYGYTF.

CDR3 loop: CASSYQGGHTEAFF. The V and J genes are TRBV6-2 or TRBV6-3 and TRBJ1-1; no DNA is available, so the TRBD1 call from TCRdb remains unchecked. CDR3 length: 14 residues. Germline CDR1 MNHEY, CDR2 SVGEGT.

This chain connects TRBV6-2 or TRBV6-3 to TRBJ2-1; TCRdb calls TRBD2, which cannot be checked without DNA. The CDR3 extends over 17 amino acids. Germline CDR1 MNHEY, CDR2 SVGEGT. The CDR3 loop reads CASRRLAGEVVRNEQFF.

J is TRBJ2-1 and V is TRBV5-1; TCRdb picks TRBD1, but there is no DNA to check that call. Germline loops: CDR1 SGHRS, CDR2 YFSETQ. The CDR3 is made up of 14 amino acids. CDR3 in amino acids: CASSLGTAYNEQFF.

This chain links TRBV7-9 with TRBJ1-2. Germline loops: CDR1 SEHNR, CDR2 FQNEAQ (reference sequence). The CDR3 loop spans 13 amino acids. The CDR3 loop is CASSASRLGGYTF.

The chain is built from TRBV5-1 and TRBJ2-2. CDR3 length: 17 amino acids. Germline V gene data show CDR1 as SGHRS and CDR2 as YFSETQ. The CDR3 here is CASSAVTTASSPGELFF.

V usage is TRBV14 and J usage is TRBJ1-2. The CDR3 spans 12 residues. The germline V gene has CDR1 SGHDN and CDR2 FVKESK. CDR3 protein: CASSATFYGYTF.

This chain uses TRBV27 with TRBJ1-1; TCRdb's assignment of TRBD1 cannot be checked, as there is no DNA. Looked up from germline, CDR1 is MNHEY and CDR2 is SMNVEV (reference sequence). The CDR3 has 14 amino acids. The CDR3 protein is CATKISPGNTEAFF.

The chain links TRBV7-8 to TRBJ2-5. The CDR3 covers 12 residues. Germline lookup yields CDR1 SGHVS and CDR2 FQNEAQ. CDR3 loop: CASSLVTQAQYF.

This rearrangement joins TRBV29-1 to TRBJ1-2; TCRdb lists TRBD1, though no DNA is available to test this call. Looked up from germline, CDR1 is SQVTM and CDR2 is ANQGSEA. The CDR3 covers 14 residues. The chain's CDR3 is CSAGGDQGTKGYTF.

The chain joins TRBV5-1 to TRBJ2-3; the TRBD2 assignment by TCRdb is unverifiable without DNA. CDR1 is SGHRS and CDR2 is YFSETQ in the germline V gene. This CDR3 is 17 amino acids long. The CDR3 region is CASSFTGLAGGRDTEYF. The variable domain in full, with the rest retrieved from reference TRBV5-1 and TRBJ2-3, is KAGVTQTPRYLIKTRGQQVTLSCSPISGHRSVSWYQQTPGQGLQFLFEYFSETQRNKGNFPGRFSGRQFSNSRSEMNVSTLELGDSALYLCASSFTGLAGGRDTEYFGPGTRLTVL.

The CDR3: CAWTDRTNQPQHF. The chain is built from TRBV30 and TRBJ1-5; there is no DNA to check the TCRdb D call of TRBD1. The V gene's germline CDR1 is GTSNPN and CDR2 SVGIG (reference sequence). The CDR3 has 13 residues.

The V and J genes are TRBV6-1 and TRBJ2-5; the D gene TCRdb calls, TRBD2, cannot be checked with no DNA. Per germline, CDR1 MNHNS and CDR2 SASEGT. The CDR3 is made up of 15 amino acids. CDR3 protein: CASSSRLAGEETQHF.

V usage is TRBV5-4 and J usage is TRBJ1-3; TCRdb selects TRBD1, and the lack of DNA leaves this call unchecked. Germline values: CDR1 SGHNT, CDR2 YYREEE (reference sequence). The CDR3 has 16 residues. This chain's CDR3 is CASSKSGDLFGNTIYF. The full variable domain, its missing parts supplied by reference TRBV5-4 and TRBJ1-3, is ETGVTQSPTHLIKTRGQQVTLRCSSQSGHNTVSWYQQALGQGPQFIFQYYREEENGRGNFPPRFSGLQFPNYSSELNVNALELDDSALYLCASSKSGDLFGNTIYFGEGSWLTVV.

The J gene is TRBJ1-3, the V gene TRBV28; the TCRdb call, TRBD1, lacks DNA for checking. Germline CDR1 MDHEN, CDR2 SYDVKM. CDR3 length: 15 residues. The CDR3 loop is CASSRGRSSGNTIYF.

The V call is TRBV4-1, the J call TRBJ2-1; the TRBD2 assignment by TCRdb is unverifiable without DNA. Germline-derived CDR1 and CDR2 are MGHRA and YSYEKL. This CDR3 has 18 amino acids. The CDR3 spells CASSQAFPSGRALHEQFF.

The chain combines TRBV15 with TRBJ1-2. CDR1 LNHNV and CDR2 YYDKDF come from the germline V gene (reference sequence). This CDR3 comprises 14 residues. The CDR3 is CATSARDSTYGYTF.

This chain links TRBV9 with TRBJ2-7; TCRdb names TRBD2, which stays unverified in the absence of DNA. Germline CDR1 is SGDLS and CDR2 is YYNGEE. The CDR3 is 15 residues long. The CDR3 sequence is CASSPTSGPLVEQYF. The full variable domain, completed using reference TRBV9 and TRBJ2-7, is DSGVTQTPKHLITATGQRVTLRCSPRSGDLSVYWYQQSLDQGLQFLIQYYNGEERAKGNILERFSAQQFPDLHSELNLSSLELGDSALYFCASSPTSGPLVEQYFGPGTRLTVT.